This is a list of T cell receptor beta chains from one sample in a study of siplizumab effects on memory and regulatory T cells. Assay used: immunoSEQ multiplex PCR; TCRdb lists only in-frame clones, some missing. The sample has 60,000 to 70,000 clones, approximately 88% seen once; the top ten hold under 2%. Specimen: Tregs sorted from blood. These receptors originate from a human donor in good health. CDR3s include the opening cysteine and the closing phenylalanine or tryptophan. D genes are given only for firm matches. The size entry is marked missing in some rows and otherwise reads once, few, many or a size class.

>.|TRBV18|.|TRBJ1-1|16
TGTGCCAGCTCACCACTCCCAGGTGCCCTGAACACTGAAGCTTTCTTT
CASSPLPGALNTEAFF
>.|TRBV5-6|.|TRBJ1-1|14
TGTGCCAGCAGCTTGGCCGGCAGGGCGGAGGAAGCTTTCTTT
CASSLAGRAEEAFF
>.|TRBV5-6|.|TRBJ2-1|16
TGTGCCAGCAGCTTGGTTACGGGCTCCCACTACAATGAGCAGTTCTTC
CASSLVTGSHYNEQFF
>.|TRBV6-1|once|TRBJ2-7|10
TGTGCCAGCAGTGAATACGAGCAGTACTTC
CASSEYEQYF
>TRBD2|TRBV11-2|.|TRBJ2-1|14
TGTGCCAGCAGCTTAGGACTAGCGGGAGCTGAGCAGTTCTTC
CASSLGLAGAEQFF
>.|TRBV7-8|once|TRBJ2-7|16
TGTGCCAGCAGCTTTGGTAGCTCCAAGAGCTCCTACGAGCAGTACTTC
CASSFGSSKSSYEQYF
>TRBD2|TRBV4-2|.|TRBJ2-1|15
TGTGCCAGCAGCCAAGATACTAGCGGGTACAATGAGCAGTTCTTC
CASSQDTSGYNEQFF
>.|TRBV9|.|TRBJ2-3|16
TGTGCCAGCAGCCCGGAAGGGTTGCGGGCCGCCGGTACGCAGTATTTT
CASSPEGLRAAGTQYF
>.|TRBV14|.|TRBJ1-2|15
TGTGCCAGCAGCCCCCGAGCCCAGGCTCCAGGAGGCTACACCTTC
CASSPRAQAPGGYTF
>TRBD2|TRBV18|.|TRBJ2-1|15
TGTGCCAGCTCACGCGGGAGGGCCGGTAGCAATGAGCAGTTCTTC
CASSRGRAGSNEQFF
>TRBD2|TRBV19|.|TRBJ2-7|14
TGTGCCAGTAGTAGGGGAACTAGCGGCTACGAGCAGTACTTC
CASSRGTSGYEQYF
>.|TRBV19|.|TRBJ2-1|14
TGTGCCAGCTCGACAGGAGGGTCTTACAATGAGCAGTTCTTC
CASSTGGSYNEQFF
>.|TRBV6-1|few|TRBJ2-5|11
TGTGCCAGCAGTTACGGGGAGACCCAGTACTTC
CASSYGETQYF
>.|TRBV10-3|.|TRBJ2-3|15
TGTGCCATCGCCCGACAGGTCCTAGGCACAGATACGCAGTATTTT
CAIARQVLGTDTQYF
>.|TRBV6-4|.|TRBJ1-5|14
TGTGCCAGCCGGGAGGGTGAGGGGAATCAGCCCCAGCATTTT
CASREGEGNQPQHF
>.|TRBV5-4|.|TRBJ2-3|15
TGTGCCAGCAGCTTGGACGTACTAGCCACAGATACGCAGTATTTT
CASSLDVLATDTQYF
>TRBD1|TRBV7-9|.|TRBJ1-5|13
TGTGCCAGCAGCCGCGACAGGGCTCAGCCCCAGCATTTT
CASSRDRAQPQHF
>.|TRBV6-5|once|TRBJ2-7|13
TGTGCCAGCAGAAGACCCACCTTGAACGAGCAGTACTTC
CASRRPTLNEQYF
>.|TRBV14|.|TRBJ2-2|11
TGTGCCAGCGCTTTTGCCGGGGAGCTGTTTTTT
CASAFAGELFF
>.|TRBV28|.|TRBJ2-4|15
TGTGCCAGCAGTCGGGACTCACTAGCCAAAAACATTCAGTACTTC
CASSRDSLAKNIQYF
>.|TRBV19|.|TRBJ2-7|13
TGTGCCAGTAAGAGTCAGGGGTCCTACGAGCAGTACTTC
CASKSQGSYEQYF
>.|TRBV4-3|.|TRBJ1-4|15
TGCGCCAGCAGCTCAGGGAAGGCAACTAATGAAAAACTGTTTTTT
CASSSGKATNEKLFF
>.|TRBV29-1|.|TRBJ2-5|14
TGCAGCGGGAGGGTCGGGGCCTACCAAGAGACCCAGTACTTC
CSGRVGAYQETQYF
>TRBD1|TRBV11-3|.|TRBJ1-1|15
TGTGCCAGCAGCCCAAGGACAGGGCCGAACACTGAAGCTTTCTTT
CASSPRTGPNTEAFF
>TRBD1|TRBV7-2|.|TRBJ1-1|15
TGTGCCAGCAGCTGGTTGACAGGGACGAACACTGAAGCTTTCTTT
CASSWLTGTNTEAFF
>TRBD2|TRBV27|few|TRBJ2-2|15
TGTGCCAGCAGTTTACGCGGGAGAGACACCGGGGAGCTGTTTTTT
CASSLRGRDTGELFF
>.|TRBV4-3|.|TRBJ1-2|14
TGCGCCAGCAGCCAAGGTCGGGACAACTATGGCTACACCTTC
CASSQGRDNYGYTF
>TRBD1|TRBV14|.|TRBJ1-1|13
TGTGCCAGCAGCGGACAGGTTAACACTGAAGCTTTCTTT
CASSGQVNTEAFF
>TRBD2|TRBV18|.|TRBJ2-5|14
TGTGCCAGCTCCCAGGACGGGGGGGGAGAGACCCAGTACTTC
CASSQDGGGETQYF
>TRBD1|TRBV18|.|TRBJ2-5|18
TGTGCCAGCTCACCACGTCGGACAGGGGGCCGGTACCAAGAGACCCAGTACTTC
CASSPRRTGGRYQETQYF
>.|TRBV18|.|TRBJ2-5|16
TGTGCCAGCTCACCACCGGGTGGACGATACCAAGAGACCCAGTACTTC
CASSPPGGRYQETQYF
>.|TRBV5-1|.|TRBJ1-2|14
TGCGCCAGCAGCCGGACTGACGCTGGCTATGGCTACACCTTC
CASSRTDAGYGYTF
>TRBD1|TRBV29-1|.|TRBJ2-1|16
TGCAGCGTTGCCTCAGCACAGGGGGCGTTCTTTCTTGAGCAGTTCTTC
CSVASAQGAFFLEQFF
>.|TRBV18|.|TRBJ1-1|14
TGTGCCAGCTCACCACGGGGGGCGGACACTGAAGCTTTCTTT
CASSPRGADTEAFF
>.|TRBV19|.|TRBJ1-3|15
TGTGCCAGTACCTCCCAGGGTAGTCCTGGAAACACCATATATTTT
CASTSQGSPGNTIYF
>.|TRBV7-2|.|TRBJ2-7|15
TGTGCCAGCAGCCAGCGGGTAGGTGCGGGGTACGAGCAGTACTTC
CASSQRVGAGYEQYF
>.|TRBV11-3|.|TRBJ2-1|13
TGTGCCAGCAGCTTAGGGGGCTACAATGAGCAGTTCTTC
CASSLGGYNEQFF